This T cell receptor beta chain was profiled in a study of cytomegalovirus exposure and HLA in healthy donors. Broader study findings: The classifier was said to identify cytomegalovirus status with high specificity and sensitivity.

Note on this clone: Its antigen is undetermined.

Generated by immunoSEQ multiplex PCR, the TCRdb table keeps only in-frame clones and is missing some. The sample lists tens of thousands of clones, around 96% occurring once. The CDR3 length is 14 residues. Between the trimmed V and J ends, which lost 4 bases and 7 bases, there was a span of 13 bases. Germline V gene lookup returns CDR1 SEHNR and CDR2 FQNEAQ (reference sequence). The study drew the donors from its approximately 110-subject validation cohort, separate from the approximately 690-subject first cohort. The genes are TRBV7-9 and TRBJ2-2; TRBD1 is a possible D gene (6 bases). The TCR comes from a man aged 25 to 40 in good health and CMV-seropositive. Sequenced input: PBMCs. The CDR3 is CASSSHRASGELFF. As DNA, the CDR3 is TGTGCCAGCAGCTCACACAGGGCTAGCGGGGAGCTGTTTTTT.